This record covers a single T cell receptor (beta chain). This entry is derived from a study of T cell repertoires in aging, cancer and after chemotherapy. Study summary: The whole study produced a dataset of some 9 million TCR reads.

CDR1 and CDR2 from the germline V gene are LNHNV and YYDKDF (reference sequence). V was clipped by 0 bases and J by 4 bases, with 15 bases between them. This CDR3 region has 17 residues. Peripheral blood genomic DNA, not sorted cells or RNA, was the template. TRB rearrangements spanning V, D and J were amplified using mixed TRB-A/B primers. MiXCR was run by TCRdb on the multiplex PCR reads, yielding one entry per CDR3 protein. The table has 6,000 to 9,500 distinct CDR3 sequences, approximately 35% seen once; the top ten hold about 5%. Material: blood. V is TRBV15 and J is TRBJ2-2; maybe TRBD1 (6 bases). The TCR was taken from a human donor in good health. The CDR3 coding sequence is TGTGCCACCAGCAGAGAGCGAGACACAGGGACCACCGGGGAGCTGTTTTTT. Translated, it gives CATSRERDTGTTGELFF.